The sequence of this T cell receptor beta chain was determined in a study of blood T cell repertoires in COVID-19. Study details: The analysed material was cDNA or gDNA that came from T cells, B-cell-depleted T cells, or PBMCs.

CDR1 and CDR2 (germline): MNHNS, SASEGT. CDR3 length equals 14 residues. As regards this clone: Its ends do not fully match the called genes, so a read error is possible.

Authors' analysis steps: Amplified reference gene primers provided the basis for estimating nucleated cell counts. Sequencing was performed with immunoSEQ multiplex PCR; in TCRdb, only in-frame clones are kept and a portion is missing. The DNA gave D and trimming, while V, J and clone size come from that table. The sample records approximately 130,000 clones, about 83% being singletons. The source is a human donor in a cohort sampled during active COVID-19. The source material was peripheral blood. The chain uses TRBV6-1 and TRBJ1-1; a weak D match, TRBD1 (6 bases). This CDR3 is CASREGQMNTEAFF. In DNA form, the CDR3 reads TGTGCCAGCAGGGAAGGACAGATGAACACTGAAGCTTTCTTT.